Given below is one TCR beta chain in context. The record originates from a study of technical replicates of blood from a few donors. TCRdb's copy holds only in-frame clones and misses some; the assay was immunoSEQ multiplex PCR. The table includes 60,000 to 70,000 clones, 70% to 90% detected once. Looked up from germline, CDR1 is SGHDT and CDR2 is YYEEEE. CDR3 length equals 15 residues. Germline trimming cut 1 base from V and 6 bases from J; bases unmatched to any gene: 5. This clonotype was sampled from a human donor in good health. Some clones in this sample may be carry-over from other donors' samples. The sample consisted of PBMCs. The rearrangement links TRBV5-6 to TRBJ1-5, with TRBD1 identical over 9 bases. CDR3 protein: CASSLYRGQGQPQHF. CDR3 coding DNA: TGTGCCAGCAGCTTGTACAGGGGGCAAGGTCAGCCCCAGCATTTT.